This TCR beta chain was sequenced during a study of CD8+ T cells in alopecia areata. For the study at large: For 6 to 18 months, tofacitinib was taken, and 6 months off drug followed. Findings and caveats of the study: More clonal than normal scalp was lesional scalp, particularly alopecia totalis/universalis.

This CDR3 spans 13 amino acids. Germline V lookup: CDR1 SGHTA, CDR2 FQGNSA. V lost 1 base and J 7 bases, leaving 7 bases between the germline ends. The sample holds many counts of this clone. Its antigen is currently unknown. RNA was extracted and reverse transcribed into cDNA as the sequencing template. Data came from immunoSEQ multiplex PCR; TCRdb stores just in-frame clones and leaves some out. The table has approximately 210,000 clones, approximately 60% seen once. Treatment indicated: oral pan-JAK inhibitor, 5-10 mg twice daily. The source of this sequence is a human donor with alopecia areata. The rearrangement joins TRBV7-2 to TRBJ2-2; D unclear. The material sequenced was CD4+ T cells sorted from blood, taken at week 4, from a patient treated with tofacitinib. This CDR3 reads CASSLEAGGELFF. CDR3 DNA sequence: TGTGCCAGCAGCTTAGAGGCTGGCGGGGAGCTGTTTTTT.